These 12 T cell receptor beta chains originate from one sample sequenced in a study of blood T cell repertoires in COVID-19. Profiling relied on immunoSEQ multiplex PCR, and the TCRdb table lists in-frame clones only, not all of them. Of under 350,000 clones detected, around 86% appear once; the ten largest clones hold around 1.4%. Sequences were obtained from peripheral blood. These receptors were obtained from a man in his 70s with acute or convalescent COVID-19.

The chain joins TRBV19 to TRBJ2-4; TRBD2 matches at 11 bases. The CDR3 totals 15 residues. V was clipped by 7 bases and J by 7 bases; unmatched bases: 9. Germline assignment: CDR1 LNHDA and CDR2 SQIVND (reference sequence). DNA of the CDR3: TGTGCCAGTAACCCACTAGCGGGAGCAGGGAACATTCAGTACTTC. Residues: CASNPLAGAGNIQYF.

V gene TRBV7-2 combines with J gene TRBJ2-7; 10 positions agree with TRBD2. Losses at the gene ends were 4 bases for V and 2 bases for J; bases not matched to a gene: 11. The CDR3 is made up of 17 amino acids. Germline CDR1 reads SGHTA; CDR2 reads FQGNSA. CDR3 sequence (DNA): TGTGCCAGCAGCTCTTGGAATAGCGGGAGGTTCCCCTACGAGCAGTACTTC. This gives the protein CASSSWNSGRFPYEQYF. Full variable domain (outside the CDR3, taken from reference TRBV7-2 and TRBJ2-7): GAGVSQSPSNKVTEKGKDVELRCDPISGHTALYWYRQSLGQGLEFLIYFQGNSAPDKSGLPSDRFSAERTGGSVSTLTIQRTQQEDSAVYLCASSSWNSGRFPYEQYFGPGTRLTVT.

The chain links TRBV19 to TRBJ1-5; 7 positions agree with TRBD1. Trimming cost V 4 bases and J 3 bases; bases outside gene matches: 6. Per the germline V gene, CDR1 is LNHDA and CDR2 is SQIVND (reference sequence). The CDR3 consists of 15 residues. The CDR3 DNA reads TGTGCCAGTAGTAACCCTGGGACAGTCAATCAGCCCCAGCATTTT. Translating gives CASSNPGTVNQPQHF.

The chain links TRBV7-2 to TRBJ2-1, with D possibly TRBD1 on 6 matching bases. Germline CDR1 SGHTA, CDR2 FQGNSA. There are 15 residues in the CDR3. V gave up 2 bases and J gave up 7 bases, with 15 bases separating them. The CDR3 loop is CASSLLGAARNEQFF. Written as DNA, the CDR3 is TGTGCCAGCAGCTTATTGGGGGCGGCGCGGAATGAGCAGTTCTTC.

The CDR3 nucleotides read TGTGCCAGCTCACCTAGCGGGAACGCCAATGAGCAGTTCTTC. Translation: CASSPSGNANEQFF. The chain has TRBV18 and TRBJ2-1; 8 bases line up with TRBD2. The V segment lost 3 bases and the J segment 6 bases; nucleotides outside the gene matches: 4. The CDR3 extends over 14 amino acids. Germline values: CDR1 KGHSH, CDR2 LQKENI.

This clone was counted a few times. V gene TRBV19 combines with J gene TRBJ2-5, with 14 nucleotides matching TRBD2. Germline V gene data show CDR1 as LNHDA and CDR2 as SQIVND (reference sequence). This CDR3 is 16 amino acids long. Losses at the gene ends were 4 bases for V and 14 bases for J; bases not matched to a gene: 15. The CDR3 loop is CASSTSAWTSGGPLYF. In DNA form, the CDR3 reads TGTGCCAGTAGTACCTCCGCCTGGACTAGCGGGGGGCCTTTATACTTC.

J is TRBJ2-2 and V is TRBV5-1; a possible D gene is TRBD2 (5 bases). Germline loops: CDR1 SGHRS, CDR2 YFSETQ. The CDR3 contains 15 residues. The V and J ends lost 0 bases and 4 bases respectively, with 10 bases between them. CDR3 protein: CASSLVSGITGELFF. The CDR3 region has the DNA TGCGCCAGCAGCTTGGTCAGCGGAATCACCGGGGAGCTGTTTTTT.

This chain joins TRBV2 and TRBJ1-5; D gene ambiguous. The CDR3 has 14 amino acids. V lost 2 bases and J 4 bases, leaving 9 bases between the germline ends. In germline, CDR1 is SNHLY, CDR2 FYNNEI. CDR3 region: CASSEYEGNQPQHF. CDR3 in DNA: TGTGCCAGCAGTGAATACGAGGGAAATCAGCCCCAGCATTTT.

The rearrangement joins TRBV6-5 to TRBJ2-1; a possible D gene is TRBD1 (5 bases). V gave up 4 bases and J gave up 6 bases, with 10 bases separating them. The CDR3 is 13 amino acids. Germline CDR1 MNHEY, CDR2 SVGAGI. CDR3 coding DNA: TGTGCCAGCAGTTTAGGGGTAGTCAATGAGCAGTTCTTC. This translates into CASSLGVVNEQFF.

The V gene is TRBV24-1, the J gene TRBJ2-7; TRBD2 matches 7 bases. The CDR3 consists of 13 residues. Germline V gives CDR1 KGHDR, CDR2 SFDVKD. Trimming removed 5 bases from V and 2 bases from J; junction bases left unmatched: 2. The CDR3 spells CATSVAGAYEQYF. DNA of the CDR3: TGTGCCACCAGTGTTGCGGGGGCCTACGAGCAGTACTTC.

The chain employs TRBV10-3 and TRBJ1-4; D is uncertain. This CDR3 has 17 residues. CDR1 and CDR2 (germline): ENHRY, SYGVKD. V was cut by 3 bases and J by 0 bases, with 14 bases left in between. The CDR3 sequence: CAISDGRNSPTNEKLFF. As DNA, the CDR3 is TGTGCCATCAGTGATGGCAGGAATTCACCAACTAATGAAAAACTGTTTTTT.

The genes are TRBV28 and TRBJ2-1; D gene unclear. Germline-derived CDR1 and CDR2 are MDHEN and SYDVKM. This CDR3 comprises 14 residues. The V end lost 4 bases, the J end lost 0 bases, and 7 bases lay between the germline ends. The CDR3 nucleotides are TGTGCCAGCAGTTCGGGTAGCTCCTACAATGAGCAGTTCTTC. Residues: CASSSGSSYNEQFF.